This TCR beta chain was captured in a study of blood T cell repertoires in COVID-19. Overall study: Samples came from the United States, Italy and Spain, spanning acute and convalescent COVID-19. Nucleic acid was either cDNA or gDNA, and it came from T cells, B-cell-depleted T cells, or PBMCs.

The CDR3 sequence is 16 residues long. V trimming: 5 bases; J trimming: 1 base; junction bases outside the gene matches: 10. Germline V gene sequence: CDR1 MDHEN, CDR2 SYDVKM. Per the study methods: For nucleated cells, counts were estimated from reference gene primer amplification. TCRdb's table, derived via immunoSEQ multiplex PCR, lists solely in-frame clones and lacks some. V and J calls and clone size are as listed in that table; D and trimming were resolved from the DNA. Among 250,000 to 300,000 clones, 65% to 90% were seen once, and the ten largest hold approximately 5%. Sequenced material: peripheral blood. This rearrangement joins TRBV28 to TRBJ1-1; TRBD1 matches at 7 bases. The receptor's source is a man aged 50 to 60 with active or convalescent COVID-19. This CDR3 is CASSGDRATPNTEAFF. The CDR3 region has the DNA TGTGCCAGCAGTGGCGACAGGGCGACCCCGAACACTGAAGCTTTCTTT.